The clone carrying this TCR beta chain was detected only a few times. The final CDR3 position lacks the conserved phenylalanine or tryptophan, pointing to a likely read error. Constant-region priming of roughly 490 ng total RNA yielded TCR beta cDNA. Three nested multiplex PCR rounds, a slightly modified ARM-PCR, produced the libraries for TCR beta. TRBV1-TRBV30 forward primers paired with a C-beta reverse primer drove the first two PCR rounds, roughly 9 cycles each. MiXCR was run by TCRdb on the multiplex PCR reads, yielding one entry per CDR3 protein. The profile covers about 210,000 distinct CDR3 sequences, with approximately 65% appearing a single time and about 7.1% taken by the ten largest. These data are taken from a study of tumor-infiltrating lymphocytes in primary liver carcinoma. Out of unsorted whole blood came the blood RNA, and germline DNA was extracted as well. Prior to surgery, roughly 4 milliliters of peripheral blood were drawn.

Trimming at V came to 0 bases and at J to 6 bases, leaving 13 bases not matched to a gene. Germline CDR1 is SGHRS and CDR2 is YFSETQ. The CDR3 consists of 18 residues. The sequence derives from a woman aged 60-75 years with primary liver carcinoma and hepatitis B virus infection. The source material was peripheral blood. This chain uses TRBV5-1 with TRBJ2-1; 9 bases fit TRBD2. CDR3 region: CASSLGLTNLAGVNEQFL. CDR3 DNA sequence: TGCGCCAGCAGCTTGGGACTCACCAATTTAGCGGGAGTCAATGAGCAGTTCCTC.